This TCR beta chain originates from a study of T cell repertoires in cytomegalovirus infection. Study background: Indications of both CMV infection and matching HLA type were provided by public TCR beta signatures.

On this clonotype: Its antigen is as yet unknown.

TCRdb independently ran MiXCR on the reads; one entry per CDR3 protein. The sample shows around 230,000 distinct CDR3 sequences, approximately 6.7% of them seen only once. Study observations and caveats: Frequencies of public TCR beta families were cumulated, and this identified carriers of CMV plus the relevant HLA. It was HLA-C-restricted CMV-specific TCR beta clonotypes that dominated the response ex vivo.

The V end was cut by 2 bases, the J end by 1 base, with 15 bases between. CDR1 is SGHTA, CDR2 FQGNSA, per germline. This CDR3 is built from 17 residues. Sequences were obtained from PBMCs. This clonotype originated in a human donor in good health (CMV status not recorded). Some clones in this sample may be carry-over from other donors' samples. V and J are TRBV7-2 and TRBJ2-1; possible D gene TRBD1, 6 bases. CDR3 coding DNA: TGTGCCAGCAGCTTACGACAGGACTTTGGGTCCTACAATGAGCAGTTCTTC. Amino acids: CASSLRQDFGSYNEQFF. Full variable domain (outside the CDR3, taken from reference TRBV7-2 and TRBJ2-1): GAGVSQSPSNKVTEKGKDVELRCDPISGHTALYWYRQSLGQGLEFLIYFQGNSAPDKSGLPSDRFSAERTGGSVSTLTIQRTQQEDSAVYLCASSLRQDFGSYNEQFFGPGTRLTVL.